Listed below are T cell receptor beta chains from one sample, sequenced in a study of blood T cells in healthy people across ages. TCRdb redid the calling of the 5' RACE reads with MiXCR, one entry per CDR3 protein. The sample has 1,100,000 or so distinct CDR3 sequences, 40% to 50% seen once. Sequenced sample: blood. The receptors stem from a woman aged 55-70 years in good health. The CDR3 runs from the conserved cysteine through the conserved F or W. The D gene is left open where the match is weak. The size entry is marked missing in some rows and otherwise reads once, few, many or a size class.

J gene | V gene | D gene | clone size | CDR3 protein | CDR3 DNA
TRBJ2-3 | TRBV10-3 | . | many | CAISDGGDTQYF | TGTGCCATCAGTGACGGAGGAGATACGCAGTATTTT
TRBJ1-2 | TRBV20-1 | . | . | CSATEYGTLQDYGYTF | TGCAGTGCCACCGAGTACGGGACCCTTCAGGACTATGGCTACACCTTC
TRBJ2-7 | TRBV29-1 | TRBD2 | . | CSVRIGLADYEQYF | TGCAGCGTCCGAATAGGACTAGCGGATTACGAGCAGTACTTC
TRBJ2-7 | TRBV27 | . | few | CASSLRVARVSEQYF | TGTGCCAGCAGTCTCCGGGTTGCCCGCGTAAGCGAGCAGTACTTC
TRBJ2-1 | TRBV5-4 | TRBD1 | . | CASSRGQLSSYNEQFF | TGTGCCAGCAGCCGGGGACAGCTGAGCTCCTACAATGAGCAGTTCTTC
TRBJ1-4 | TRBV12-3/TRBV12-4 | . | . | CASSRAGGANEKLFF | TGTGCCAGCAGTAGAGCAGGAGGAGCTAATGAAAAACTGTTTTTT
TRBJ1-2 | TRBV7-2 | . | . | CAGSPNGRGHGYTF | TGTGCCGGCAGCCCGAACGGCAGGGGTCATGGCTACACCTTC
TRBJ2-7 | TRBV9 | TRBD2 | . | CASSFGTTAEPNYEQYF | TGTGCCAGCAGCTTCGGGACTACCGCCGAACCGAACTACGAGCAGTACTTC
TRBJ2-5 | TRBV27 | . | . | CASSLRRQQETQYF | TGTGCCAGCAGTTTGCGGCGACAGCAAGAGACCCAGTACTTC
TRBJ2-1 | TRBV5-1 | . | . | CASSLEWDFGNEQFF | TGCGCCAGCAGCTTGGAGTGGGATTTTGGCAATGAGCAGTTCTTC
TRBJ2-1 | TRBV20-1 | TRBD2 | . | CSASSGRGPYNEQFF | TGCAGTGCCAGTAGCGGGAGGGGCCCCTACAATGAGCAGTTCTTC
TRBJ1-4 | TRBV7-2 | . | . | CASSQTGLNEKLFF | TGTGCCAGCAGCCAGACTGGGCTCAATGAAAAACTGTTTTTT
TRBJ2-6 | TRBV12-3/TRBV12-4 | . | . | CASSVRARGAGANVLTF | TGTGCCAGCAGCGTCCGGGCCAGAGGAGCCGGGGCCAACGTCCTGACTTTC
TRBJ1-6 | TRBV2 | . | few | CASDAGRNNSPLHF | TGTGCCAGCGACGCGGGACGGAATAATTCACCCCTCCACTTT
TRBJ1-1 | TRBV10-3 | . | . | CAIRAGPVDTEAFF | TGTGCCATCAGGGCGGGGCCGGTGGACACTGAAGCTTTCTTT
TRBJ2-7 | TRBV29-1 | TRBD1 | . | CSVDLPTGCYEQYF | TGCAGCGTTGACCTTCCGACAGGGTGCTACGAGCAGTACTTC
TRBJ2-1 | TRBV6-1 | . | . | CAGSVWRGAGNEQFF | TGTGCCGGCAGTGTCTGGCGTGGGGCGGGCAATGAGCAGTTCTTC
TRBJ1-2 | TRBV20-1 | TRBD1 | . | CGARDDRGYGYTF | TGTGGTGCTAGAGATGACAGGGGATATGGCTACACCTTC
TRBJ2-7 | TRBV3-1 | . | . | CASSQESLYEQYF | TGTGCCAGCAGCCAAGAATCCCTTTACGAGCAGTACTTC
TRBJ1-4 | TRBV10-3 | . | few | CAISPSGTPVATNEKLFF | TGTGCCATCAGTCCTTCCGGGACTCCCGTTGCAACTAATGAAAAACTGTTTTTT
TRBJ2-5 | TRBV7-8 | TRBD2 | . | CASSPGGRRFETQYF | TGTGCCAGCAGCCCCGGGGGGAGAAGATTCGAGACCCAGTACTTC
TRBJ2-3 | TRBV7-9 | . | . | CASSLEEGITVTQYF | TGTGCCAGCAGCTTAGAGGAGGGGATCACAGTCACGCAGTATTTT
TRBJ1-1 | TRBV12-3/TRBV12-4 | . | . | CASSVALSGTEAFF | TGTGCCAGCAGTGTAGCGCTATCGGGGACTGAAGCTTTCTTT
TRBJ2-1 | TRBV2 | TRBD1 | . | CASSKTGGAINEQFF | TGTGCCAGCAGTAAGACAGGGGGAGCGATCAATGAGCAGTTCTTC
TRBJ2-3 | TRBV28 | . | . | CASSLAADADTQYF | TGTGCCAGCAGTCTAGCTGCAGACGCAGATACGCAGTATTTT
TRBJ1-2 | TRBV28 | TRBD1 | . | CASRRRGQRTDYGYTF | TGTGCCAGCAGACGAAGGGGACAGCGGACGGACTATGGCTACACCTTC
TRBJ2-3 | TRBV6-4 | . | few | CASSLTGVTSTDTQYF | TGTGCCAGCAGTTTAACAGGAGTTACTAGCACAGATACGCAGTATTTT
TRBJ2-4 | TRBV27 | . | . | CASSFLGGAAKNIQYF | TGTGCCAGCAGTTTTCTCGGGGGCGCGGCCAAAAACATTCAGTACTTC
TRBJ2-4 | TRBV11-2 | TRBD1 | few | CASSLRDRLAKNIQYF | TGTGCCAGCAGCTTACGGGACAGACTAGCCAAAAACATTCAGTACTTC
TRBJ2-1 | TRBV18 | TRBD2 | . | CASSTGLAGVGQFF | TGTGCCAGCTCAACGGGACTAGCGGGAGTCGGGCAGTTCTTC
TRBJ2-1 | TRBV5-1 | . | . | CASSLTSSSYNEQFF | TGCGCCAGCAGCTTGACTAGCAGCTCCTACAATGAGCAGTTCTTC
TRBJ2-3 | TRBV5-1 | TRBD2 | . | CASSLDSGGRATDTQYF | TGCGCCAGCAGCTTGGATTCTGGCGGGAGGGCCACAGATACGCAGTATTTT
TRBJ2-1 | TRBV15 | TRBD2 | . | CATSHRLAGVSDEQFF | TGTGCCACCAGCCATAGGCTAGCGGGAGTTTCGGATGAGCAGTTCTTC
TRBJ1-1 | TRBV21-1 | . | . | CASRPVSRLNTEAFF | TGTGCCAGCAGACCCGTAAGCAGGCTGAACACTGAAGCTTTCTTT
TRBJ2-7 | TRBV15 | TRBD2 | . | CATSRRAGAYEQYF | TGTGCCACCAGCAGACGAGCGGGAGCCTACGAGCAGTACTTC
TRBJ2-1 | TRBV9 | . | few | CASSVVTGTYNEQFF | TGTGCCAGCAGCGTAGTCACGGGAACCTACAATGAGCAGTTCTTC
TRBJ1-1 | TRBV27 | . | . | CASSLSLGRHKSTEAFF | TGTGCCAGCAGTTTATCGCTCGGGAGACATAAATCCACTGAAGCTTTCTTT
TRBJ1-2 | TRBV7-9 | TRBD1 | once | CASSRRDSDGYTF | TGTGCCAGCAGCCGCCGGGACAGTGATGGCTACACCTTC
TRBJ2-5 | TRBV12-3/TRBV12-4 | TRBD2 | few | CASTLGLAVQETQYF | TGTGCCAGCACCCTAGGACTAGCGGTACAAGAGACCCAGTACTTC
TRBJ2-7 | TRBV5-6 | . | . | CASSLGVAAYEQYF | TGTGCCAGCAGCTTGGGGGTAGCTGCCTACGAGCAGTACTTC
TRBJ2-7 | TRBV28 | TRBD1 | few | CASSIQGDTYEQYF | TGTGCCAGCAGTATACAGGGGGATACCTACGAGCAGTACTTC
TRBJ2-5 | TRBV3-1 | TRBD1 | . | CASSQGTGSTRGQYF | TGTGCCAGCAGCCAAGGGACAGGTTCTACGAGGGGGCAGTACTTC
TRBJ2-5 | TRBV7-9 | TRBD2 | many | CASSLERAGGRETQYF | TGTGCCAGCAGCTTAGAACGAGCGGGAGGTCGGGAGACCCAGTACTTC
TRBJ2-7 | TRBV20-1 | . | . | CSARVFGAGTQGYEQYF | TGCAGTGCTAGAGTCTTTGGAGCCGGGACGCAGGGATACGAGCAGTACTTC
TRBJ1-5 | TRBV20-1 | . | . | CSASLGWDQPQHF | TGCAGTGCCTCACTCGGTTGGGATCAGCCCCAGCATTTT
TRBJ1-2 | TRBV30 | . | . | CAWKGVQHGYTF | TGTGCCTGGAAGGGGGTCCAGCATGGCTACACCTTC
TRBJ2-1 | TRBV4-1 | . | . | CASSQDPGVFYNEQFF | TGCGCCAGCAGCCAAGATCCAGGGGTTTTCTACAATGAGCAGTTCTTC
TRBJ2-5 | TRBV27 | TRBD2 | few | CASSPVYGTSGTRETQYF | TGTGCCAGCAGTCCCGTCTACGGGACTAGCGGGACGAGGGAGACCCAGTACTTC
TRBJ1-1 | TRBV20-1 | . | . | CSASGDKQHTEAFF | TGCAGTGCTAGTGGGGACAAGCAACACACTGAAGCTTTCTTT
TRBJ2-5 | TRBV3-1 | TRBD2 | . | CAGGGLAAQETQYF | TGTGCCGGCGGTGGACTAGCGGCTCAAGAGACCCAGTACTTC
TRBJ2-5 | TRBV25-1 | . | . | CASSEYRGQTQYF | TGTGCCAGCAGTGAATACAGGGGACAGACCCAGTACTTC
TRBJ2-4 | TRBV27 | . | . | CASSSPKGSKNIQYF | TGTGCCAGCAGTTCGCCGAAGGGGAGCAAAAACATTCAGTACTTC